This T cell receptor beta chain came from a study of T cell responses to AZD1222 COVID-19 vaccine. Study-level results: Spike regions recognized by vaccine-associated CD4 TCRs spanned the protein, led by 160-218 and 743-854. Two AZD1222 administrations were followed by greater Spike-specific TCR breadth and depth.

Generated by immunoSEQ multiplex PCR, the TCRdb table keeps only in-frame clones and is missing some. The sample lists 130,000 or so clones; 65% to 90% were seen once. In the case of this clone: Its target is not known.

CDR3 length: 15 residues. The ends were cut back, 3 bases at V and 3 bases at J, with 10 bases in the middle. Per the germline V gene, CDR1 is SGHDT and CDR2 is YYEEEE. The V call is TRBV5-6, the J call TRBJ1-6, with D possibly TRBD1 on 5 matching bases. The specimen was peripheral blood, collected 28 days after the second dose of the MenACWY control vaccine. The receptor was derived from an adult who received the MenACWY meningococcal vaccine as a control. CDR3 amino acids: CASSYRQNYNSPLHF. The CDR3 DNA reads TGTGCCAGCAGCTACCGACAGAACTATAATTCACCCCTCCACTTT.